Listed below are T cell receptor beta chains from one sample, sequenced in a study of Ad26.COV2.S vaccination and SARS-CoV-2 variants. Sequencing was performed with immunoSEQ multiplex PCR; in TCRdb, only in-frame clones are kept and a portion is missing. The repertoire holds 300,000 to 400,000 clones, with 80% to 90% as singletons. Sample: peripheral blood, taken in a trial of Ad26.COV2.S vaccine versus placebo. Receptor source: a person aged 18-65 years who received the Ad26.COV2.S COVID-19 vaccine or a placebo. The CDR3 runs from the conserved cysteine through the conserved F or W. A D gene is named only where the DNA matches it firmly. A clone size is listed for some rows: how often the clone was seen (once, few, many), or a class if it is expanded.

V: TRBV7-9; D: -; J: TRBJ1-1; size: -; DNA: TGTGCCAGCAGCCTATCTACAGGGCCCCCCACTGAAGCTTTCTTT; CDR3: CASSLSTGPPTEAFF
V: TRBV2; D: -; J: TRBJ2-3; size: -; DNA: TGTGCCAGCAGTGTGGGGGTTCACACGCAGTATTTT; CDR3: CASSVGVHTQYF
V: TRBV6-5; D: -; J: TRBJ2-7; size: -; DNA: TGTGCCAGCAGTAAGACCTACGAGCAGTACTTC; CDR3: CASSKTYEQYF
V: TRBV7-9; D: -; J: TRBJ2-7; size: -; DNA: TGTGCCAGCAGCGTAGACAGGTCCCCCTACGAGCAGTACTTC; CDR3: CASSVDRSPYEQYF
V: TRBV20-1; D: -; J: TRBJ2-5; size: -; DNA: TGCAGTGCTAGGACCCAAGAGACCCAGTACTTC; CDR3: CSARTQETQYF
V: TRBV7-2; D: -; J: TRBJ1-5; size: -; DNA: TGTGCCAGCAGCTTAGGATCGGGGGCGGGGCAGCCCCAGCATTTT; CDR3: CASSLGSGAGQPQHF
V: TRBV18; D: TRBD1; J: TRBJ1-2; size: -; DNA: TGTGCCAGCTCCCGGGGGACAGCTAACTATGGCTACACCTTC; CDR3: CASSRGTANYGYTF
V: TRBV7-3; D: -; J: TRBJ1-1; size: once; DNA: TGTGCCAGCAGCCAAGATCCCGGTGGCACTGAAGCTTTCTTT; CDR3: CASSQDPGGTEAFF
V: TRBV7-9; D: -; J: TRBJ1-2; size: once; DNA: TGTGCCAGCAGCTCACCCGGACAGTTTAACTATGGCTACACCTTC; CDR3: CASSSPGQFNYGYTF
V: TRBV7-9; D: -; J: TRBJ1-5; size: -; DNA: TGTGCCTCGGGGGAGCCCCAGCATTTT; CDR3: CASGEPQHF
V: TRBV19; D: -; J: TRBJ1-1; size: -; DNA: TGTGCCAGTAGTATAGATCGAAGGGGGTACACTGAAGCTTTCTTT; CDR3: CASSIDRRGYTEAFF
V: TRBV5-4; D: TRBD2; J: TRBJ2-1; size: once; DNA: TGTGCCAGCAGCTCTAAACTAGGTGGGAGGGAATACAATGAGCAGTTCTTC; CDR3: CASSSKLGGREYNEQFF
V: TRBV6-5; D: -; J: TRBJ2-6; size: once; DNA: TGTGCCAGCAGTTACGGATCGAAGGGGAGGGCCAACGTCCTGACTTTC; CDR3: CASSYGSKGRANVLTF
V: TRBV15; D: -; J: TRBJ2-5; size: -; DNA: TGTGCCACCAGTATGGATAGCCAGGCACAGACCCAGTACTTC; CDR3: CATSMDSQAQTQYF
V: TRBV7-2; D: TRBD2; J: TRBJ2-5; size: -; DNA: TGTGCCAGCAGCTTAGATCTAGCGGGGGAGACCCAGTACTTC; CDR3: CASSLDLAGETQYF
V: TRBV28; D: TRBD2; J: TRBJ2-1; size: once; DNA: TGTGCCAGCAGTTTACTCGGGCCAGCGGGAGGTTACAATGAGCAGTTCTTC; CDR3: CASSLLGPAGGYNEQFF
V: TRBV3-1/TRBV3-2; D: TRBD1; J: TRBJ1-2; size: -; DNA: TGTGCCAGCAGCCAGTCGGGACAGCAAGGGGGCTACACCTTC; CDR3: CASSQSGQQGGYTF
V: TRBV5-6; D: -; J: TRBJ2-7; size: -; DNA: TGTGCCAGCACCCCGAGGGGCCAGGTGGCTTCCTACGAGCAGTACTTC; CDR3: CASTPRGQVASYEQYF
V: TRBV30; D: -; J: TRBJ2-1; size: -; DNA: TGTGCCTGGAGCCCCGCCCTAGCTGGGCAGTTCTTC; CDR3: CAWSPALAGQFF
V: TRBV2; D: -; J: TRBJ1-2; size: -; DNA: TGTGCCAGCCGACGGGACGGCGGCTACACCTTC; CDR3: CASRRDGGYTF
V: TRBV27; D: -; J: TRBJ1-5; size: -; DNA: TGTGCCAGCAGTCCAAGGGGCGGCAGGGGCAATCAGCCCCAGCATTTT; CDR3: CASSPRGGRGNQPQHF
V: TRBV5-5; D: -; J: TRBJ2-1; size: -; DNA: TGTGCCAGCAGCTTGGGGCTCTACAATGAGCAGTTCTTC; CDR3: CASSLGLYNEQFF
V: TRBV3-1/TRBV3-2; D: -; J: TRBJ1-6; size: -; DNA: TGTGCCAGCAGCCAATCCGTGGGGGCATTTTCAGGTTCACCCCTCCACTTT; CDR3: CASSQSVGAFSGSPLHF
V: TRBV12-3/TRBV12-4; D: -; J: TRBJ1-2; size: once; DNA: TGTGCCAGCAGTTTGAATTTTCCTTATGGCTACACCTTC; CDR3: CASSLNFPYGYTF
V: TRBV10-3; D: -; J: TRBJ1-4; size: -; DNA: TGTGCCATCAGTCCTACTAATGAAAAACTGTTTTTT; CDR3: CAISPTNEKLFF
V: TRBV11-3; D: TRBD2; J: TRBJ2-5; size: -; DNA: TGTGCCAGCAGCCGTAGCGGGGGAGAGACCCAGTACTTC; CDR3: CASSRSGGETQYF
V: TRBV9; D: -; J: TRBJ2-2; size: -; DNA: TGTGCCAGCAGCCCCCAACCGGGGGGCGCCGACACCGGGGAGCTGTTTTTT; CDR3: CASSPQPGGADTGELFF
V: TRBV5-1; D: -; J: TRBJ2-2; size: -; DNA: TGCGCCAGCAGCCTGGGGTCAGGGAACGGGGAGCTGTTTTTT; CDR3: CASSLGSGNGELFF
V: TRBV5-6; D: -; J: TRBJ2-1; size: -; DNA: TGTGCCAGCAGCTTGGGGGTGTCTCACAATGAGCAGTTCTTC; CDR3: CASSLGVSHNEQFF
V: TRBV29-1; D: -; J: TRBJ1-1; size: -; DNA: TGCAGCGCTGACGACGTGGGCCGGGGAGCTTTCTTT; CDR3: CSADDVGRGAFF
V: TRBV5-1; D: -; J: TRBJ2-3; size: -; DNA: TGCGCCAGCAGCTTGGATCTCACAGATACGCAGTATTTT; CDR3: CASSLDLTDTQYF
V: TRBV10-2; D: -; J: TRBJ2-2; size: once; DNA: TGCGCCAGCAGCCCCTGGGGGAACACCGGGGAGCTGTTTTTT; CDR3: CASSPWGNTGELFF
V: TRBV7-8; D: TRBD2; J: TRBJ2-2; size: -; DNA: TGTGCCAGCAGCTTATATAGCGGGAGTAGTGACACCGGGGAGCTGTTTTTT; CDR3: CASSLYSGSSDTGELFF
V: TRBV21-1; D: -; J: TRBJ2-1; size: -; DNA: TGTGCCAGCAGCAAAGGGTTCTGGGAGGACGGAACATCCTACAATGAGCAGTTCTTC; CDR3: CASSKGFWEDGTSYNEQFF
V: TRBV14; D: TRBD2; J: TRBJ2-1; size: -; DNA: TGTGCCAGCAGCCAAGGTGGAGCCCGGACTAGCTCCTACAATGAGCAGTTCTTC; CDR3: CASSQGGARTSSYNEQFF
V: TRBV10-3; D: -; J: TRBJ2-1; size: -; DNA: TGTGCCATCACTACCAATCTGGCTTTTCGGAGGAATGAGCAGTTCTTC; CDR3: CAITTNLAFRRNEQFF
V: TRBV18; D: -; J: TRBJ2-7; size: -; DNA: TGTGCCAGCTCCCCCAAGAGCTCCTACGAGCAGTACTTC; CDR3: CASSPKSSYEQYF
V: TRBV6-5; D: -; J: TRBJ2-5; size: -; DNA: TGTGCCAGCAGTTACGGGTTCAGCCAAGAGACCCAGTACTTC; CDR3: CASSYGFSQETQYF
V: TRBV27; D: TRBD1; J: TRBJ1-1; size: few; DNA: TGTGCCAGCAGTCCAGGGACAGGCCACACTGAAGCTTTCTTT; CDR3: CASSPGTGHTEAFF
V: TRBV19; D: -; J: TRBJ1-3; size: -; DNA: TGTGCCAGTAGGTCAGGGCGCTCTGGAAACACCATATATTTT; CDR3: CASRSGRSGNTIYF
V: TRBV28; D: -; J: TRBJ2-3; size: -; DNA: TGTGCCAGCAGTTACGGGAATACGCAGTATTTT; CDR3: CASSYGNTQYF
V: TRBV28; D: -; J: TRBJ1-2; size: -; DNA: TGTGCCAGCAGTTTCATGGCGTATGGCTACACCTTC; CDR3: CASSFMAYGYTF
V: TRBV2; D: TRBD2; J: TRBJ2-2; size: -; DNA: TGTGCCAGCAGTGAACCAACTAGCGGGAGACTCACCGGGGAGCTGTTTTTT; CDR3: CASSEPTSGRLTGELFF
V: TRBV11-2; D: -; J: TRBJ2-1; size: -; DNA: TGTGCCAGCAGCACCTTCCGCCATGAGCAGTTCTTC; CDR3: CASSTFRHEQFF
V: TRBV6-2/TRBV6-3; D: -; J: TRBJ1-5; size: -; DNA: TGTGCCAGCAGCCAACAGGCCCTGAGCAATCAGCCCCAGCATTTT; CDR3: CASSQQALSNQPQHF
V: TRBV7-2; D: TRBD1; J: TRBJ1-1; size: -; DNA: TGTGCCAGCAGCTTAGTCGGGACAGGGGGCTCCACTGAAGCTTTCTTT; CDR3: CASSLVGTGGSTEAFF
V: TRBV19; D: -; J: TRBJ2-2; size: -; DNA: TGTGCCAGTAGTAAAGGCAGGAACACCGGGGAGCTGTTTTTT; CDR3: CASSKGRNTGELFF
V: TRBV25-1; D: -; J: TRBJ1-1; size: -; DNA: TGTGCCAGCAGTCGGTCAGGCACAGCGACACTTAACACTGAAGCTTTCTTT; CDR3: CASSRSGTATLNTEAFF
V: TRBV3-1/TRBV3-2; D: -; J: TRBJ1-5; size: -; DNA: TGTGCCAGCAGCCTGACCGGTCGGCCCCAGCATTTT; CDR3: CASSLTGRPQHF
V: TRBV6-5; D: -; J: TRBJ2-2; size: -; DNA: TGTGCCAGCAGTTACGGGTCAGGGGCCACCGGGGAGCTGTTTTTT; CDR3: CASSYGSGATGELFF
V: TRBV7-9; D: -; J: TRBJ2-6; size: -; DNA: TGTGCCAGCAGTTTCTCTGGGGCCAACGTCCTGACTTTC; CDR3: CASSFSGANVLTF
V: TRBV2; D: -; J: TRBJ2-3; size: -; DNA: TGTGCCAGCAGACGGGGGTACGGCACAGATACGCAGTATTTT; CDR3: CASRRGYGTDTQYF